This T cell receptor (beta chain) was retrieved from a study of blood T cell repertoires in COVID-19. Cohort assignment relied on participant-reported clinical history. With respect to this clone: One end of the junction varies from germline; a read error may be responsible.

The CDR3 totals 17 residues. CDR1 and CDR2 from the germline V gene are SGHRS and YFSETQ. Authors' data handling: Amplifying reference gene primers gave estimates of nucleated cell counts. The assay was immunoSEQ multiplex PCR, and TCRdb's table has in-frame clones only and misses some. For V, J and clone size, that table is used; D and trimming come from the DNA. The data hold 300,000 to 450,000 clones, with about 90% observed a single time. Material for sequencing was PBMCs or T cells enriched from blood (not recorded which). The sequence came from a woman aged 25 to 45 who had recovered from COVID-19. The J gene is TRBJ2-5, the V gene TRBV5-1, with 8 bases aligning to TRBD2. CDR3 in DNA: TGCGCCAGCAGTTTGGATGGGACTAGAAGTGGATTAGAGACCCAGTACTTC. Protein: CASSLDGTRSGLETQYF.